The rows below give T cell receptor beta chains drawn from one sample of a study of blood T cell repertoires in COVID-19. TCRdb's copy holds only in-frame clones and misses some; the assay was immunoSEQ multiplex PCR. The table records 35,000 to 40,000 clones, 80% to 90% of them present only once. Input material: peripheral blood. The receptors originated from a human donor in a cohort sampled during active COVID-19. Both conserved end residues are part of each CDR3. D genes are given only for firm matches. Some rows have no size entry. The others give once, few or many, or a class for an expanded clone.

CDR3aa: CASSEITGVDEQFF
CDR3nt: TGTGCCAGCAGTGAAATCACGGGGGTGGATGAGCAGTTCTTC
j_gene: TRBJ2-1
abundance: .
v_gene: TRBV2
d_gene: .

CDR3aa: CASSPRDTQYF
CDR3nt: TGTGCCAGCTCACCCAGAGATACGCAGTATTTT
j_gene: TRBJ2-3
abundance: few
v_gene: TRBV18
d_gene: .

CDR3aa: CASTRSIGNTGELFF
CDR3nt: TGTGCCAGCACCCGGAGTATAGGGAACACCGGGGAGCTGTTTTTT
j_gene: TRBJ2-2
abundance: .
v_gene: TRBV6-5
d_gene: .

CDR3aa: CASSEGLGPQHF
CDR3nt: TGTGCCAGCAGTGAGGGGCTGGGGCCCCAGCATTTT
j_gene: TRBJ1-5
abundance: few
v_gene: TRBV25-1
d_gene: .

CDR3aa: CASSAMGGLAKNIQYF
CDR3nt: TGTGCCAGCAGCGCCATGGGGGGGCTCGCCAAAAACATTCAGTACTTC
j_gene: TRBJ2-4
abundance: .
v_gene: TRBV11-2
d_gene: .

CDR3aa: CASSQGLAAADTQYF
CDR3nt: TGTGCCAGCAGCCAAGGACTAGCGGCGGCAGATACGCAGTATTTT
j_gene: TRBJ2-3
abundance: once
v_gene: TRBV4-2
d_gene: TRBD2

CDR3aa: CASSLTGTGVRTGELFF
CDR3nt: TGTGCCAGCAGCTTAACTGGGACAGGGGTTCGCACCGGGGAGCTGTTTTTT
j_gene: TRBJ2-2
abundance: .
v_gene: TRBV7-9
d_gene: TRBD1

CDR3aa: CASSRLGTDTGELFF
CDR3nt: TGTGCCAGCAGCCGTTTAGGGACAGACACCGGGGAGCTGTTTTTT
j_gene: TRBJ2-2
abundance: .
v_gene: TRBV11-3
d_gene: TRBD1

CDR3aa: CASSEGVRVSDGYTF
CDR3nt: TGTGCCAGCAGTGAAGGGGTCAGGGTCTCAGATGGCTACACCTTC
j_gene: TRBJ1-2
abundance: .
v_gene: TRBV6-1
d_gene: .

CDR3aa: CASSLDRVSGNTIYF
CDR3nt: TGTGCCAGCAGCTTGGACAGGGTCTCTGGAAACACCATATATTTT
j_gene: TRBJ1-3
abundance: .
v_gene: TRBV7-6
d_gene: TRBD1

CDR3aa: CASSFRLSSEETQYF
CDR3nt: TGTGCCAGCAGCTTTCGCCTGTCTAGCGAGGAGACCCAGTACTTC
j_gene: TRBJ2-5
abundance: .
v_gene: TRBV11-2
d_gene: .

CDR3aa: CASSLGQVNTEAFF
CDR3nt: TGTGCCAGCAGCCTGGGACAGGTCAACACTGAAGCTTTCTTT
j_gene: TRBJ1-1
abundance: .
v_gene: TRBV3-1/TRBV3-2
d_gene: TRBD1

CDR3aa: CASSPSGGKGSEQFF
CDR3nt: TGTGCCAGCAGCCCTTCGGGGGGTAAGGGTAGCGAGCAGTTCTTC
j_gene: TRBJ2-1
abundance: .
v_gene: TRBV3-1/TRBV3-2
d_gene: TRBD2

CDR3aa: CATSRGRRTGAREQYF
CDR3nt: TGTGCCACCAGCAGGGGGCGACGGACAGGGGCCCGCGAGCAGTACTTC
j_gene: TRBJ2-7
abundance: .
v_gene: TRBV15
d_gene: TRBD1

CDR3aa: CASSPDLPRQGTDTQYF
CDR3nt: TGTGCCAGCAGCCCCGACCTACCTCGTCAGGGCACAGATACGCAGTATTTT
j_gene: TRBJ2-3
abundance: .
v_gene: TRBV3-1/TRBV3-2
d_gene: .

CDR3aa: CASSLAQVVPSSGNTIYF
CDR3nt: TGTGCCAGCAGCTTAGCGCAGGTAGTCCCCAGCTCTGGAAACACCATATATTTT
j_gene: TRBJ1-3
abundance: medium-sized
v_gene: TRBV7-9
d_gene: .

CDR3aa: CASSVGLGQGYNEQFF
CDR3nt: TGTGCCAGCAGCGTAGGTTTGGGGCAGGGGTACAATGAGCAGTTCTTC
j_gene: TRBJ2-1
abundance: .
v_gene: TRBV9
d_gene: .

CDR3aa: CASSSQGLTEAFF
CDR3nt: TGCGCCAGCAGTAGCCAGGGTTTAACTGAAGCTTTCTTT
j_gene: TRBJ1-1
abundance: .
v_gene: TRBV10-2
d_gene: .

CDR3aa: CASSQPLLREQYF
CDR3nt: TGCGCCAGCAGCCAACCCCTCCTCCGGGAGCAGTACTTC
j_gene: TRBJ2-7
abundance: .
v_gene: TRBV4-1
d_gene: .

CDR3aa: CAISEETDYGYTF
CDR3nt: TGTGCCATCAGTGAAGAAACGGACTATGGCTACACCTTC
j_gene: TRBJ1-2
abundance: .
v_gene: TRBV10-3
d_gene: .

CDR3aa: CATGTGTTNEKLFF
CDR3nt: TGTGCCACCGGGACAGGGACCACTAATGAAAAACTGTTTTTT
j_gene: TRBJ1-4
abundance: .
v_gene: TRBV15
d_gene: TRBD1

CDR3aa: CASRDRANTEAFF
CDR3nt: TGTGCCAGCAGGGACAGGGCGAACACTGAAGCTTTCTTT
j_gene: TRBJ1-1
abundance: .
v_gene: TRBV2
d_gene: TRBD1

CDR3aa: CASSSWGESGYTF
CDR3nt: TGTGCCAGCAGCTCGTGGGGGGAGAGTGGCTACACCTTC
j_gene: TRBJ1-2
abundance: .
v_gene: TRBV5-6
d_gene: .

CDR3aa: CASSIRRGAGTQYF
CDR3nt: TGTGCCAGTAGTATTCGGCGGGGGGCAGGGACGCAGTATTTT
j_gene: TRBJ2-3
abundance: .
v_gene: TRBV19
d_gene: TRBD2

CDR3aa: CASSRLEGQSNYGYTF
CDR3nt: TGCGCCAGCAGCCGTCTAGAGGGACAGTCTAACTATGGCTACACCTTC
j_gene: TRBJ1-2
abundance: .
v_gene: TRBV5-1
d_gene: TRBD1

CDR3aa: CASSLAGWGDNSPLHF
CDR3nt: TGCGCCAGCAGCTTGGCCGGCTGGGGGGATAATTCACCCCTCCACTTT
j_gene: TRBJ1-6
abundance: once
v_gene: TRBV5-1
d_gene: .

CDR3aa: CASSATGGTEAFF
CDR3nt: TGTGCCAGCAGTGCGACAGGGGGCACTGAAGCTTTCTTT
j_gene: TRBJ1-1
abundance: .
v_gene: TRBV2
d_gene: TRBD1

CDR3aa: CASRVGAQPQHF
CDR3nt: TGTGCCAGCAGGGTGGGGGCCCAGCCCCAGCATTTT
j_gene: TRBJ1-5
abundance: few
v_gene: TRBV12-3/TRBV12-4
d_gene: .

CDR3aa: CASSVGTGFSTDTQYF
CDR3nt: TGTGCCAGCAGCGTAGGGACAGGATTTAGCACAGATACGCAGTATTTT
j_gene: TRBJ2-3
abundance: .
v_gene: TRBV5-5
d_gene: TRBD1

CDR3aa: CASSLDAGQNLNYGYTF
CDR3nt: TGTGCCAGCAGCTTAGATGCAGGACAGAACCTCAACTATGGCTACACCTTC
j_gene: TRBJ1-2
abundance: .
v_gene: TRBV7-8
d_gene: .

CDR3aa: CASISLSGANVLTF
CDR3nt: TGTGCCAGCATTTCTCTCTCTGGGGCCAACGTCCTGACTTTC
j_gene: TRBJ2-6
abundance: once
v_gene: TRBV2
d_gene: .

CDR3aa: CASSEGTGDGYTF
CDR3nt: TGTGCCAGCAGTGAAGGGACAGGGGACGGCTACACCTTC
j_gene: TRBJ1-2
abundance: .
v_gene: TRBV6-1
d_gene: TRBD1

CDR3aa: CASSDPSGTAGNEQFF
CDR3nt: TGCGCCAGCAGTGATCCTAGTGGGACAGCTGGCAATGAGCAGTTCTTC
j_gene: TRBJ2-1
abundance: .
v_gene: TRBV10-1
d_gene: TRBD1

CDR3aa: CSVMDRATNEKLFF
CDR3nt: TGCAGCGTTATGGACAGGGCAACTAATGAAAAACTGTTTTTT
j_gene: TRBJ1-4
abundance: once
v_gene: TRBV29-1
d_gene: TRBD1

CDR3aa: CAISEDRGRYGYTF
CDR3nt: TGTGCCATCAGTGAAGACAGGGGGCGATATGGCTACACCTTC
j_gene: TRBJ1-2
abundance: .
v_gene: TRBV10-3
d_gene: TRBD1

CDR3aa: CASSGNRGLNEQYF
CDR3nt: TGTGCCAGCAGCGGTAACAGGGGTTTAAACGAGCAGTACTTC
j_gene: TRBJ2-7
abundance: .
v_gene: TRBV5-5
d_gene: TRBD1

CDR3aa: CASSYDSQGAQQYF
CDR3nt: TGTGCCAGCTCCTACGACTCACAAGGGGCCCAGCAGTACTTC
j_gene: TRBJ2-7
abundance: .
v_gene: TRBV6-5
d_gene: .

CDR3aa: CASSPGQGGNTEAFF
CDR3nt: TGTGCCAGCAGCCCGGGACAGGGGGGGAACACTGAAGCTTTCTTT
j_gene: TRBJ1-1
abundance: .
v_gene: TRBV5-5
d_gene: TRBD1

CDR3aa: CRGGTYYEQYF
CDR3nt: TGTAGAGGGGGCACTTACTACGAGCAGTACTTC
j_gene: TRBJ2-7
abundance: .
v_gene: TRBV15
d_gene: TRBD1

CDR3aa: CASRTGGSYEQYF
CDR3nt: TGTGCCAGCAGGACAGGGGGCTCCTACGAGCAGTACTTC
j_gene: TRBJ2-7
abundance: .
v_gene: TRBV3-1/TRBV3-2
d_gene: TRBD1

CDR3aa: CASTEANTDTQYF
CDR3nt: TGTGCCAGCACTGAAGCAAACACAGATACGCAGTATTTT
j_gene: TRBJ2-3
abundance: .
v_gene: TRBV4-2
d_gene: .

CDR3aa: CASMTGGWYGYTF
CDR3nt: TGTGCCAGCATGACTGGGGGCTGGTATGGCTACACCTTC
j_gene: TRBJ1-2
abundance: .
v_gene: TRBV2
d_gene: .

CDR3aa: CASSGTGTGYADTQYF
CDR3nt: TGTGCCAGCAGTGGAACCGGGACAGGGTACGCAGATACGCAGTATTTT
j_gene: TRBJ2-3
abundance: .
v_gene: TRBV6-1
d_gene: TRBD1

CDR3aa: CASSPGTGASGANVLTF
CDR3nt: TGTGCCAGCAGCCCCGGGACGGGAGCCTCTGGGGCCAACGTCCTGACTTTC
j_gene: TRBJ2-6
abundance: .
v_gene: TRBV6-4
d_gene: .

CDR3aa: CASRPSWTGELQNQPQHF
CDR3nt: TGTGCCAGCCGTCCATCATGGACAGGCGAATTACAGAATCAGCCCCAGCATTTT
j_gene: TRBJ1-5
abundance: .
v_gene: TRBV25-1
d_gene: TRBD1

CDR3aa: CASSPGGSSYEQYF
CDR3nt: TGTGCCAGCTCCCCGGGGGGGAGCTCCTACGAGCAGTACTTC
j_gene: TRBJ2-7
abundance: .
v_gene: TRBV18
d_gene: TRBD2

CDR3aa: CASSQLLSLSGNTIYF
CDR3nt: TGTGCCAGCAGCCAACTTTTGTCCCTCTCTGGAAACACCATATATTTT
j_gene: TRBJ1-3
abundance: .
v_gene: TRBV3-1/TRBV3-2
d_gene: .

CDR3aa: CASSPIRSRANEKLFF
CDR3nt: TGTGCCAGCAGCCCAATACGGAGCAGGGCTAATGAAAAACTGTTTTTT
j_gene: TRBJ1-4
abundance: .
v_gene: TRBV7-9
d_gene: .

CDR3aa: CASRAILRAMNTEAFF
CDR3nt: TGTGCCAGTAGAGCCATTTTGCGGGCCATGAACACTGAAGCTTTCTTT
j_gene: TRBJ1-1
abundance: .
v_gene: TRBV19
d_gene: .

CDR3aa: CASSASGGTGGVNEQFF
CDR3nt: TGTGCCAGCAGCGCCTCCGGAGGGACAGGGGGGGTCAATGAGCAGTTCTTC
j_gene: TRBJ2-1
abundance: .
v_gene: TRBV9
d_gene: TRBD1

CDR3aa: CASSPPTGVKDEQFF
CDR3nt: TGTGCCAGCTCACCACCAACAGGGGTTAAAGATGAGCAGTTCTTC
j_gene: TRBJ2-1
abundance: .
v_gene: TRBV18
d_gene: TRBD1

CDR3aa: CASSHPARLGEQYF
CDR3nt: TGCGCCAGCAGCCACCCCGCCCGACTGGGCGAGCAGTACTTC
j_gene: TRBJ2-7
abundance: .
v_gene: TRBV4-1
d_gene: .

CDR3aa: CASSLGTSGGVYEQYF
CDR3nt: TGTGCCAGCAGCCTGGGGACTAGCGGGGGTGTTTACGAGCAGTACTTC
j_gene: TRBJ2-7
abundance: few
v_gene: TRBV7-2
d_gene: TRBD2

CDR3aa: CASRASGDYEQYF
CDR3nt: TGTGCCAGCAGGGCTAGCGGGGATTACGAGCAGTACTTC
j_gene: TRBJ2-7
abundance: .
v_gene: TRBV6-6
d_gene: TRBD2

CDR3aa: CATSELPTYEQYF
CDR3nt: TGTGCCACCAGCGAACTCCCTACCTACGAGCAGTACTTC
j_gene: TRBJ2-7
abundance: once
v_gene: TRBV15
d_gene: .